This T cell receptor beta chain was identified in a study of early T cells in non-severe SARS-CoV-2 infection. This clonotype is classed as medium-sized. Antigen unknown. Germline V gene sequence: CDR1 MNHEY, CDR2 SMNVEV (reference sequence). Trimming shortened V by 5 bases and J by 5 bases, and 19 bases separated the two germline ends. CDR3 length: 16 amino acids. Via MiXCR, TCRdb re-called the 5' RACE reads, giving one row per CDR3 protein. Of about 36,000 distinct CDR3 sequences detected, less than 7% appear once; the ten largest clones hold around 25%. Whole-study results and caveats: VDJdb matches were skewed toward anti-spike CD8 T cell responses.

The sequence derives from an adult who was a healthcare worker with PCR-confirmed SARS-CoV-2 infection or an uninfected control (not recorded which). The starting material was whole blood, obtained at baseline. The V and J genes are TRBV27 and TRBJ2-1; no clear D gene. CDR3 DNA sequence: TGTGCCAGCAGTCGAGTTGGATCGGACCACAACAATGAGCAGTTCTTC. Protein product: CASSRVGSDHNNEQFF.